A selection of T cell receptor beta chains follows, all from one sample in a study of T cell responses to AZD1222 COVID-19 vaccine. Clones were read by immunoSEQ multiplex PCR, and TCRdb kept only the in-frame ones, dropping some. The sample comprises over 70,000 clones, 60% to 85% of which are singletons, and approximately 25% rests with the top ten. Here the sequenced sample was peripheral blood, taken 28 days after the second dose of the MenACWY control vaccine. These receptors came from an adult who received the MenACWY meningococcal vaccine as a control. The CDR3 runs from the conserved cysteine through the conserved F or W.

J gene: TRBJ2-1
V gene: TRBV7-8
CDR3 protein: CASSLILAGLLYNEQFF

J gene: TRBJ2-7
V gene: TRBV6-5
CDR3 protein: CASSHSVLPYEQYF

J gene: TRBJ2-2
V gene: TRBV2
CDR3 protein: CASRLALTGELFF

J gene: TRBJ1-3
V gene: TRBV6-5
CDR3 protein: CASSFAGSYWDTIYF

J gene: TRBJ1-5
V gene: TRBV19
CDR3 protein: CASSLGRGNQPQHF

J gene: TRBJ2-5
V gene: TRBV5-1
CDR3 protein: CASSSGGGNQETQYF

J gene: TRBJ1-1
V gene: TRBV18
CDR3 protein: CASSPAQGITEAFF

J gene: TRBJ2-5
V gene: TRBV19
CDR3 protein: CASSPPGAGAETQYF

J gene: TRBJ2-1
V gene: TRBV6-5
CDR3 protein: CASSYMAGQGNEQFF

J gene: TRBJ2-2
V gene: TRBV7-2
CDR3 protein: CASSSSGGSSIGELFF

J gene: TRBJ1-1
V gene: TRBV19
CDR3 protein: CASSTPGPNTEAFF

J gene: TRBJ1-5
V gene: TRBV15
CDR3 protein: CATSEAGGNQPQHF

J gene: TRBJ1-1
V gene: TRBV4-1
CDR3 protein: CASSQDRSVNTEAFF

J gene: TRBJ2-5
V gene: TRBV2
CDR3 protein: CASSSTGHPRETQYF

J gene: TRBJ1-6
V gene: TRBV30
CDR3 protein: CAWSVRTGGNSPLHF

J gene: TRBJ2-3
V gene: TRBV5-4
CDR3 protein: CASSLGGEADTQYF